The following is a T cell receptor beta chain sequence with its context. It was with 60 Vbeta and 13 Jbeta primers that the PCR ran. Using immunoSEQ multiplex PCR, the repertoire was profiled, and TCRdb retains in-frame clones only, with some absent. The repertoire includes some 71,000 clones, approximately 80% of them detected once, and over 2.5% sits in the top ten. The data are from a study of cytomegalovirus exposure and HLA in healthy donors. With V trimmed by 4 bases and J by 6 bases, 8 bases remained unmatched. The CDR3 is 16 residues long. The V gene's germline CDR1 is SGHDN and CDR2 FVKESK. The TCR was taken from a man aged 18 to 30 in good health and CMV-seronegative. Sequenced input: PBMCs. The gene calls are TRBV14 and TRBJ1-6; 8 nucleotides line up with TRBD1. The CDR3 region has the DNA TGTGCCAGCAGCCTTAGAGGACAGGGAGGTAATTCACCCCTCCACTTT. Translation: CASSLRGQGGNSPLHF.